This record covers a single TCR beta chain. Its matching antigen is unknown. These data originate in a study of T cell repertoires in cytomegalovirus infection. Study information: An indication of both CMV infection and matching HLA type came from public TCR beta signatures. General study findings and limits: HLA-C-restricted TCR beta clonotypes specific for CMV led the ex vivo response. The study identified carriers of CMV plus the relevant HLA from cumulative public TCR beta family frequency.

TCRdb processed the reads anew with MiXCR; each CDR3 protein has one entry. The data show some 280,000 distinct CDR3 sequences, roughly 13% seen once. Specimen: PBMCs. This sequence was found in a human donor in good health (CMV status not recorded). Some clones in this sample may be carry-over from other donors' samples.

CDR3: CASSLSGGPYYEQYF. CDR3 in DNA: TGTGCCAGCAGTTTATCCGGCGGGCCTTACTACGAGCAGTACTTC. The rearrangement links TRBV27 to TRBJ2-7; a possible D gene is TRBD2 (5 bases). Trimming left V 0 bases short and J 3 bases short, with 12 bases between. The CDR3 contains 15 residues. In germline, CDR1 is MNHEY, CDR2 SMNVEV (reference sequence).